Following are 10 T cell receptor beta chains from one sample sequenced in a study of technical replicates of blood from a few donors. Assay used: immunoSEQ multiplex PCR; TCRdb lists only in-frame clones, some missing. This table holds about 84,000 clones, about 97% found once. The source material was T cells isolated from PBMCs. These receptors originate from a human donor in good health.

This chain uses TRBV6-5 with TRBJ2-7; 12 bases are shared with TRBD2. CDR1 is MNHEY and CDR2 is SVGAGI in the germline V gene. CDR3 length equals 16 residues. V gave up 2 bases and J gave up 2 bases; unmatched junction bases: 4. CDR3 coding DNA: TGTGCCAGCAGTTACCTACTAGCGGGAGGTACCTACGAGCAGTACTTC. Amino acid sequence: CASSYLLAGGTYEQYF.

The CDR3 nucleotides are TGTGCCAGCAGTGAAGAGCGAAGTCCGGAAGGCTACACCTTC. Protein: CASSEERSPEGYTF. The J gene is TRBJ1-2, the V gene TRBV2, with D hard to call. The CDR3 loop spans 14 amino acids. V lost 1 base and J 8 bases, leaving 14 bases between the germline ends. Germline V gene lookup returns CDR1 SNHLY and CDR2 FYNNEI.

This rearrangement joins TRBV5-6 to TRBJ1-2, with 7 bases lining up with TRBD1. Germline-derived CDR1 and CDR2 are SGHDT and YYEEEE. Losses at the gene ends were 5 bases for V and 2 bases for J; bases not matched to a gene: 6. CDR3 length: 14 amino acids. For the CDR3, the DNA is TGTGCCAGCAGTAAGAAGACAGGGAACTATGGCTACACCTTC. Protein sequence: CASSKKTGNYGYTF.

The V gene is TRBV5-1, the J gene TRBJ1-1; possible D gene TRBD1, 5 bases. V shed 0 bases and J shed 1 base, with 13 bases lying between them. The germline gives CDR1 SGHRS, CDR2 YFSETQ. The CDR3 loop spans 16 amino acids. The CDR3 coding sequence is TGCGCCAGCAGCTTGGGGCAGGGTATGAGGAACACTGAAGCTTTCTTT. Translation gives CASSLGQGMRNTEAFF.

The chain combines TRBV10-2 with TRBJ2-5; TRBD2 matches 10 bases. This CDR3 is 15 amino acids long. CDR1 and CDR2 from the germline V gene are WSHSY and SAAADI. J was trimmed by 5 bases and V by 6 bases; bases with no gene match: 9. As DNA, the CDR3 is TGCGCCAGCAGGCCGAGCGGGGGGGCCCGGGAGACCCAGTACTTC. Amino acid sequence: CASRPSGGARETQYF.

Note on this clone: An end of the junction differs from the germline gene, which may be a read error. V usage is TRBV2 and J usage is TRBJ2-1; perhaps TRBD2 as D (6 bases). The germline V gene encodes CDR1 SNHLY and CDR2 FYNNEI. This CDR3 comprises 13 residues. The CDR3 is CASTEGLHNEQFF. Written as DNA, the CDR3 is TGTGCCAGCACTGAAGGACTACACAATGAGCAGTTCTTC.

This chain connects TRBV6-6 to TRBJ2-7; 11 nucleotides align to TRBD2. The germline V gene has CDR1 MNHNY and CDR2 SVGAGI (reference sequence). V gave up 6 bases and J gave up 7 bases; unmatched junction bases: 8. The CDR3 is 14 amino acids. The CDR3 sequence is CASSIAGGGEEQYF. For the CDR3, the DNA is TGTGCCAGCAGCATAGCGGGAGGGGGAGAAGAGCAGTACTTC.

J is TRBJ2-7 and V is TRBV11-2; TRBD2 matches at 8 bases. Germline assignment: CDR1 SGHAT and CDR2 FQNNGV. Germline trimming cut 0 bases from V and 3 bases from J; bases unmatched to any gene: 7. This CDR3 contains 16 residues. This CDR3 is CASSLDETSGRYEQYF. The CDR3 region has the DNA TGTGCCAGCAGCTTAGATGAAACTAGCGGACGCTACGAGCAGTACTTC.

DNA for the CDR3: TGTGCCAGCAGCCCGCAATCCGGGACTGAAGCTTTCTTT. This translates into CASSPQSGTEAFF. The V call is TRBV9, the J call TRBJ1-1; no definite D call. V was cut by 4 bases and J by 5 bases, with 12 bases left in between. In germline, CDR1 is SGDLS, CDR2 YYNGEE. The CDR3 loop spans 13 amino acids. The whole variable domain, filled in from reference TRBV9 and TRBJ1-1, reads DSGVTQTPKHLITATGQRVTLRCSPRSGDLSVYWYQQSLDQGLQFLIQYYNGEERAKGNILERFSAQQFPDLHSELNLSSLELGDSALYFCASSPQSGTEAFFGQGTRLTVV.

In its sample, this clone was seen once. The V call is TRBV4-1, the J call TRBJ2-7, with 11 bases lining up with TRBD2. The CDR3 has 17 amino acids. Unmatched junction bases numbered 12, after V lost 4 bases and J lost 4 bases. CDR1 and CDR2 (germline): MGHRA, YSYEKL. CDR3 nucleotide sequence: TGCGCCAGCAGCCGATCCACGATAGCGGGAGGGGAATACGAGCAGTACTTC. This codes for CASSRSTIAGGEYEQYF.